A selection of T cell receptor beta chains follows, all from one sample in a study of blood T cell repertoires in COVID-19. Data came from immunoSEQ multiplex PCR; TCRdb stores just in-frame clones and leaves some out. The data show over 45,000 clones, with approximately 85% seen just once and roughly 13% held by the top ten. What was sequenced was peripheral blood. The source is a human donor in a cohort sampled during active COVID-19. Both conserved end residues are part of each CDR3. Each record gives: V gene, D gene, J gene, clone size, CDR3 protein, CDR3 DNA. The D gene is left open where the match is weak. For some rows the clone size is stated as once, few or many, or as a class when expanded; others skip it.

>TRBV6-2/TRBV6-3|.|TRBJ2-4|.
CASSGGNIQYF
TGTGCCAGCAGCGGGGGCAACATTCAGTACTTC
>TRBV6-2/TRBV6-3|TRBD2|TRBJ2-1|.
CASSDSGREGHSYNEQFF
TGTGCCAGCAGCGACTCGGGGCGGGAGGGTCATTCCTACAATGAGCAGTTCTTC
>TRBV9|TRBD1|TRBJ2-1|.
CASSATGIPNEQFF
TGTGCCAGCAGCGCGACAGGGATTCCGAATGAGCAGTTCTTC
>TRBV7-9|.|TRBJ2-7|.
CASSFVGPSYEQYF
TGTGCCAGCAGCTTTGTGGGGCCCTCCTACGAGCAGTACTTC
>TRBV9|TRBD1|TRBJ1-2|.
CASSPDRGYGYTF
TGTGCCAGCAGCCCCGACAGGGGCTATGGCTACACCTTC
>TRBV7-8|.|TRBJ2-1|.
CASSALGQFDNEQFF
TGTGCCAGCAGCGCCCTTGGACAATTCGACAATGAGCAGTTCTTC
>TRBV5-1|.|TRBJ2-2|.
CASSLNRGTGGELFF
TGCGCCAGCAGCTTGAATAGGGGTACCGGCGGGGAGCTGTTTTTT
>TRBV30|.|TRBJ2-3|.
CAWRPFGQVGTDTQYF
TGTGCCTGGAGGCCTTTCGGACAAGTCGGCACAGATACGCAGTATTTT
>TRBV5-4|TRBD1|TRBJ1-2|.
CASSLPGVGGLGYTF
TGTGCCAGCAGCTTGCCCGGGGTAGGGGGCCTCGGCTACACCTTC
>TRBV27|.|TRBJ1-4|once
CASSFGRAATNEKLFF
TGTGCCAGCAGTTTCGGCAGGGCCGCAACTAATGAAAAACTGTTTTTT
>TRBV7-2|.|TRBJ2-3|.
CASSLGLADTQYF
TGTGCCAGCAGCTTAGGGCTAGCAGATACGCAGTATTTT
>TRBV11-2|TRBD2|TRBJ2-7|.
CASSPGLAGPYEQYF
TGTGCCAGCAGCCCGGGACTAGCGGGGCCCTACGAGCAGTACTTC
>TRBV5-1|.|TRBJ1-4|.
CASSPGTAGGLFF
TGCGCCAGCAGCCCCGGGACCGCCGGGGGACTGTTTTTT
>TRBV11-3|TRBD2|TRBJ2-1|many
CASGSSGSLEQFF
TGTGCCAGCGGCTCTAGCGGGAGTCTTGAGCAGTTCTTC
>TRBV4-1|TRBD2|TRBJ2-7|.
CASSQRRESEQYF
TGCGCCAGCAGCCAAAGGCGGGAGAGCGAGCAGTACTTC
>TRBV4-3|TRBD1|TRBJ2-7|few
CASSQAGQGPYEQYF
TGCGCCAGCAGCCAAGCGGGACAGGGGCCGTACGAGCAGTACTTC
>TRBV5-6|.|TRBJ2-5|.
CASSFGGYETQYF
TGTGCCAGCAGCTTTGGGGGGTACGAGACCCAGTACTTC
>TRBV7-3|TRBD2|TRBJ2-1|.
CASSLGRASYNEQFF
TGTGCCAGCAGCTTAGGGAGGGCCTCCTACAATGAGCAGTTCTTC
>TRBV5-5|TRBD2|TRBJ2-4|.
CASRQAGRGNIQYF
TGTGCCAGCAGACAAGCGGGGAGGGGAAACATTCAGTACTTC